This T cell receptor beta chain appears in the sequencing data of a study of blood T cells in healthy people across ages. Germline values: CDR1 SGHAT, CDR2 FQNNGV. The CDR3 covers 16 residues. A second PCR, run for about 6 to 11 cycles, used a sample-barcoded 5' primer plus a J-beta primer mix. TCRdb re-called the 5' RACE reads through MiXCR, storing one row per CDR3 protein. Of 750,000 or so distinct CDR3 sequences in the sample, about 25% were seen once. Points on this clonotype: Germline and junction disagree at one end, which may indicate a read error.

The same sample was also used in a study of T cells of mothers and their children.

This rearrangement joins TRBV11-2 to TRBJ2-1; D is perhaps TRBD1 or TRBD2 (5 bases each). Sequenced: blood. The receptor was derived from a boy under 18 in good health. The chain's CDR3 is CANSFLWGSSYNEQFF. The CDR3 DNA is TGTGCCAACAGCTTCCTTTGGGGGAGCTCCTACAATGAGCAGTTCTTC.